These 20 T cell receptor beta chains were all obtained from the same sample, sequenced in a study of blood T cells in healthy people across ages. A second PCR, run for roughly 7 to 12 cycles, used a sample-barcoded 5' primer plus a J-beta primer mix. TCRdb reanalysed the 5' RACE reads using MiXCR and keeps one entry per CDR3 protein. Of fewer than 800,000 distinct CDR3 sequences listed, over 45% are singletons. The material sequenced was blood. The receptors here all came from a woman aged 55-69 years in good health.

In DNA form, the CDR3 reads TGTGCCAGCAGTGGGGCCACGCCAGGGGGTTGGCAGCCCCAGCATTTT. Its translation is CASSGATPGGWQPQHF. The J gene is TRBJ1-5, the V gene TRBV2; 7 positions match TRBD1. Trimming took 4 bases from V and 7 from J; bases not matched to a gene: 13. Per germline, CDR1 SNHLY and CDR2 FYNNEI. This CDR3 is built from 16 residues.

This clonotype was detected only a few times. The rearrangement uses TRBV4-2 and TRBJ2-7; no reliable D call. This CDR3 contains 14 residues. Germline V gene data show CDR1 as LGHNA and CDR2 as YNFKEQ. The V gene lost 0 bases and the J gene lost 4 bases, with 10 bases spanning the gap. This CDR3 reads CASSQDLDNYEQYF. The DNA of the CDR3 is TGTGCCAGCAGCCAAGATCTTGATAATTACGAGCAGTACTTC.

The genes are TRBV10-3 and TRBJ2-1, with a possible D match to TRBD2 (6 bases). Between the trimmed V and J ends, which lost 3 bases and 4 bases, there was a span of 7 bases. This CDR3 spans 13 amino acids. CDR1 and CDR2 from the germline V gene are ENHRY and SYGVKD. The CDR3 region is CAISDSGYNEQFF. CDR3 in DNA: TGTGCCATCAGTGACAGCGGGTACAATGAGCAGTTCTTC.

CDR3 bases: TGTGCCAGCAGCTTGGGCGGGAGGGGGTCGGATACGCAGTATTTT. It yields the protein CASSLGGRGSDTQYF. This chain connects TRBV5-5 to TRBJ2-3; the match to TRBD2 covers 9 bases. With V trimmed by 0 bases and J by 6 bases, 5 bases remained unmatched. Per germline, CDR1 SGHKS and CDR2 YYEKEE (reference sequence). The CDR3 has 15 amino acids.

The chain is built from TRBV28 and TRBJ2-7; possible D gene TRBD2, 6 bases. Trimming stripped 3 bases from V and 1 base from J, with 19 bases between. The CDR3 loop spans 17 amino acids. From germline, CDR1 is MDHEN and CDR2 SYDVKM. The CDR3 coding sequence is TGTGCCAGCAGTTTGGGCTCGGTGAGCGGGCAGTCCTACGAGCAGTACTTC. Protein: CASSLGSVSGQSYEQYF.

J is TRBJ2-1 and V is TRBV2; the match to TRBD2 covers 12 bases. The end of the DNA aligns better with TRBJ2-7, so the J call may be wrong. The CDR3 length is 15 residues. Germline CDR1 reads SNHLY; CDR2 reads FYNNEI. CDR3 sequence (DNA): TGTGCCAGCAGTAGGACTAGCGGGAACTACAATGAGCAGTACTTC. Translation gives CASSRTSGNYNEQYF.

The chain uses TRBV7-2 and TRBJ2-1, with 10 positions matching TRBD2. From germline, CDR1 is SGHTA and CDR2 FQGNSA. After removal of 5 bases from V and 7 bases from J, the junction contained 11 bases not matched to a gene. The CDR3 covers 16 residues. CDR3: CASSPLTSGVENEQFF. The DNA of the CDR3 is TGTGCCAGCAGCCCTCTAACTAGCGGGGTCGAAAATGAGCAGTTCTTC.

This chain links TRBV29-1 with TRBJ2-5; D perhaps matches TRBD1 (6 bases). V lost 4 bases and J lost 2, with 14 bases in between. The CDR3 extends over 14 amino acids. In germline, CDR1 is SQVTM, CDR2 ANQGSEA. The CDR3 spells CSVGFRGPQETQYF. The CDR3 DNA reads TGCAGCGTTGGTTTCAGGGGTCCTCAAGAGACCCAGTACTTC. Based on the CDR3 plus reference TRBV29-1 and TRBJ2-5, the full variable domain is SAVISQKPSRDICQRGTSLTIQCQVDSQVTMMFWYRQQPGQSLTLIATANQGSEATYESGFVIDKFPISRPNLTFSTLTVSNMSPEDSSIYLCSVGFRGPQETQYFGPGTRLLVL.

Regarding this clonotype: This may stem from a read error, because a much larger clone lies one nucleotide away. This chain links TRBV4-3 with TRBJ2-1, with 7 nucleotides matching TRBD2. The CDR3 has 15 residues. Germline CDR1 LGHNA, CDR2 YSLEER. The CDR3 coding sequence is TGCGCCAGCAACCAAGAGGGACTATGGTACAATGAGCAGTTCTTC. This translates into CASNQEGLWYNEQFF.

The genes are TRBV9 and TRBJ1-4, with a tentative D call TRBD1 (5 bases). Trimming pared 3 bases from V and 6 bases from J, leaving 18 bases between. Germline-derived CDR1 and CDR2 are SGDLS and YYNGEE. This CDR3 is 16 amino acids long. CDR3 in DNA: TGTGCCAGCAGCGCTAACACAGGACTCGGGTATGAAAAACTGTTTTTT. Encoded protein: CASSANTGLGYEKLFF.

The chain carries TRBV7-6 and TRBJ2-7; 8 positions agree with TRBD1. CDR1 SGHVS and CDR2 FNYEAQ come from the germline V gene. J lost 7 bases, V lost 8 bases, and 13 bases had no gene match. The CDR3 length is 14 residues. The CDR3 is CASGGQGKNNEQYF. The CDR3 nucleotides read TGTGCCAGCGGTGGACAGGGAAAAAACAATGAGCAGTACTTC.

This sequence joins TRBV14 and TRBJ1-2; D is undetermined. Germline V gene lookup returns CDR1 SGHDN and CDR2 FVKESK. The V and J ends lost 5 bases and 4 bases respectively, with 11 bases between them. The CDR3 is 13 residues long. The CDR3 loop reads CASSRSLGYGYTF. The CDR3 nucleotides read TGTGCCAGCAGCAGAAGTCTGGGCTATGGCTACACCTTC.

This clonotype was detected a few times. This chain uses TRBV28 with TRBJ2-4, with D perhaps TRBD1 or TRBD2 (5 bases each). Looked up from germline, CDR1 is MDHEN and CDR2 is SYDVKM. This CDR3 is 16 amino acids long. With 7 bases removed from V and 13 bases from J, the gap between germline ends came to 29 bases. The CDR3 DNA sequence: TGTGCCAGCACCACCCTAGGAAGGGGAGCCCCAGGAGAGCAGTACTTC. Amino acid sequence: CASTTLGRGAPGEQYF.

The CDR3 DNA follows: TGTGCCAGCAGTTTATCCGGGACTAAGGGTGAGCAGTACTTC. This sequence encodes CASSLSGTKGEQYF. The chain has TRBV12-3 or TRBV12-4 and TRBJ2-5; 7 bases match TRBD2. The CDR3 has 14 residues. Trimming at V came to 2 bases and at J to 11 bases, leaving 11 bases not matched to a gene.

This clonotype was seen a few times. The gene calls are TRBV29-1 and TRBJ2-1, with unresolved D. The CDR3 spans 11 residues. V lost 2 bases and J 2 bases, leaving 1 base between the germline ends. Per germline, CDR1 SQVTM and CDR2 ANQGSEA. CDR3 region: CSVETYNEQFF. The CDR3 bases are TGCAGCGTTGAAACCTACAATGAGCAGTTCTTC.

The chain has TRBV6-5 and TRBJ2-1; 11 bases fit TRBD1. J gave up 3 bases and V 2 bases, and 9 bases lay outside the gene matches. Germline V lookup: CDR1 MNHEY, CDR2 SVGAGI. The CDR3 length is 18 residues. CDR3 coding DNA: TGTGCCAGCAGTTACGGGGGACAGGGGGTCGCATACTACAATGAGCAGTTCTTC. This sequence encodes CASSYGGQGVAYYNEQFF.

This clonotype is a singleton in its sample. V usage is TRBV9 and J usage is TRBJ1-3, with D perhaps TRBD1 (5 bases). This CDR3 is 14 amino acids long. Germline V gene data show CDR1 as SGDLS and CDR2 as YYNGEE. V lost 3 bases to trimming and J lost 0 bases, with 7 bases between them. As DNA, the CDR3 is TGTGCCAGCAGCGCAGGGCTCTCTGGAAACACCATATATTTT. It is translated as CASSAGLSGNTIYF.

This chain links TRBV27 with TRBJ2-2; 8 nucleotides match TRBD1. The CDR3 is made up of 16 amino acids. Unmatched junction bases numbered 9, after V lost 8 bases and J lost 1 base. Germline assignment: CDR1 MNHEY and CDR2 SMNVEV (reference sequence). CDR3 nucleotides: TGTGCCAGCGGAATCACCGGGACAGGGAACACCGGGGAGCTGTTTTTT. Protein product: CASGITGTGNTGELFF.

This clonotype was counted a few times. The chain has TRBV20-1 and TRBJ2-1, with TRBD2 identical over 7 bases. Germline CDR1 and CDR2: DFQATT and SNEGSKA (reference sequence). After removal of 7 bases from V and 4 bases from J, the junction contained 10 bases not matched to a gene. CDR3 length equals 14 residues. The CDR3 DNA reads TGCAGTGTTACACTAGCGAGACTTTACAATGAGCAGTTCTTC. Translation gives CSVTLARLYNEQFF.

The chain uses TRBV4-2 and TRBJ2-1; 11 bases are shared with TRBD2. After removal of 4 bases from V and 12 bases from J, the junction contained 14 bases not matched to a gene. CDR1 LGHNA and CDR2 YNFKEQ come from the germline V gene. This CDR3 is 16 amino acids long. CDR3 amino acids: CASSPSLAGAEGRQFF. As DNA, the CDR3 is TGTGCCAGCAGCCCATCACTAGCGGGGGCGGAGGGGAGGCAGTTCTTC.